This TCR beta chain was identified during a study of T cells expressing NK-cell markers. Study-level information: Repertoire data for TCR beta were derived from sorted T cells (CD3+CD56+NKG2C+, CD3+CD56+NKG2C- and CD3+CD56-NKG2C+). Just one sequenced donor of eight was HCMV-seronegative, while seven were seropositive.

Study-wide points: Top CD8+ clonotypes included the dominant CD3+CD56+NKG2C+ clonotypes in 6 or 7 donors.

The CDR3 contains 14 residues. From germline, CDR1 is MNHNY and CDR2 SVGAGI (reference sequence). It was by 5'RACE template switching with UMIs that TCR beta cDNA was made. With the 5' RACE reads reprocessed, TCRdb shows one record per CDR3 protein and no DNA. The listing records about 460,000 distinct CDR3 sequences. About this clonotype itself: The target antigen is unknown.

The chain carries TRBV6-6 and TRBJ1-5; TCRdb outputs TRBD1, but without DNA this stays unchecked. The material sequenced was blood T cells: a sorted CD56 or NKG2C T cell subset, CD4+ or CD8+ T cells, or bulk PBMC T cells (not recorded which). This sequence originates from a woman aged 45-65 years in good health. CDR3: CASSYGPGGQPQHF.